Listed here are 7 T cell receptor beta chains from one sample, sequenced in a study of yellow fever vaccine responses in identical twins. MiXCR, applied by TCRdb to the RT-PCR reads, yields one record per CDR3 protein. The profile shows 4,000 to 5,000 distinct CDR3 sequences, 85% of them singletons. This specimen consisted of T cells from blood (PBMCs), unsorted or a sorted subset (not recorded which), obtained before or after yellow fever vaccination (not recorded which). These TCRs come from a woman between 18 and 29 years old who received the yellow fever vaccine.

This CDR3 reads CACSLERREQFF. The DNA for the CDR3 is TGTGCTTGCTCACTGGAGCGCCGAGAGCAGTTCTTC. V usage is TRBV18 and J usage is TRBJ2-1, with D hard to call. Germline V gene lookup returns CDR1 KGHSH and CDR2 LQKENI. The CDR3 loop spans 12 amino acids. Based on the CDR3 plus reference TRBV18 and TRBJ2-1, the full variable domain is NAGVMQNPRHLVRRRGQEARLRCSPMKGHSHVYWYRQLPEEGLKFMVYLQKENIIDESGMPKERFSAEFPKEGPSILRIQQVVRGDSAAYFCACSLERREQFFGPGTRLTVL.

This clonotype has just a few counts. The chain is built from TRBV24-1 and TRBJ1-2; TRBD1 agrees at 10 bases. The germline gives CDR1 KGHDR, CDR2 SFDVKD. Trimming took 2 bases from V and 4 from J; bases not matched to a gene: 3. The CDR3 has 15 amino acids. The CDR3 sequence is CATSDSRTGGYGYTF. The CDR3 coding sequence is TGTGCCACCAGTGATTCTAGGACAGGGGGCTATGGCTACACCTTC.

This chain joins TRBV29-1 and TRBJ2-1, with D maybe TRBD1 (6 bases). The CDR3 runs to 20 residues. With 3 bases removed from V and 2 bases from J, the gap between germline ends came to 29 bases. The germline CDR1 and CDR2 sequences are SQVTM and ANQGSEA. The CDR3 protein is CSVEVARRGGLSSTYNEQFF. The CDR3 nucleotides are TGCAGCGTTGAGGTAGCGCGGCGAGGGGGTCTTAGCTCGACCTACAATGAGCAGTTCTTC.

This sequence joins TRBV15 and TRBJ2-1; perhaps TRBD1 as D (5 bases). This CDR3 has 14 residues. Germline V gene data show CDR1 as LNHNV and CDR2 as YYDKDF (reference sequence). Trimming left V 4 bases short and J 9 bases short, with 16 bases between. The CDR3 DNA is TGTGCCACCAGCAAAGGTGGGGCTTCGGGTGAGCAGTTCTTC. Residues: CATSKGGASGEQFF.

The gene calls are TRBV18 and TRBJ2-1; D unclear. Germline lookup yields CDR1 KGHSH and CDR2 LQKENI. The CDR3 has 14 amino acids. Trimming pared 0 bases from V and 8 bases from J, leaving 11 bases between. Here the CDR3 DNA reads TGTGCCAGCTCACCACCGGAAGCTGCCCATGAGCAGTTCTTC. Its protein product is CASSPPEAAHEQFF.

The V gene is TRBV18, the J gene TRBJ2-7; 12 bases align to TRBD2. The CDR3 has 15 amino acids. The germline CDR1 and CDR2 sequences are KGHSH and LQKENI. Trimming cost V 7 bases and J 4 bases; bases outside gene matches: 8. CDR3 bases: TGTGCCAGCTTACCCACTAGCGGGAGGTCGTACGAGCAGTACTTC. Translated, it gives CASLPTSGRSYEQYF.

The chain has TRBV29-1 and TRBJ2-5; a possible D gene is TRBD2 (5 bases). Germline values: CDR1 SQVTM, CDR2 ANQGSEA. The CDR3 totals 13 residues. V was cut by 3 bases and J by 2 bases, with 10 bases left in between. The CDR3 DNA reads TGCAGCGTTGATACCTGGGAGCAAGAGACCCAGTACTTC. Amino acids: CSVDTWEQETQYF.